One and the same sample provided the 4 T cell receptor beta chains below, sequenced in a study of blood T cell repertoires in COVID-19. Clones were sequenced by immunoSEQ multiplex PCR, and TCRdb holds only the in-frame ones, with some missing. The sample contains about 190,000 clones, roughly 86% of which appear only once. The sample taken for sequencing was peripheral blood. The source of these receptors is a woman between 65 and 79 years old with active or convalescent COVID-19.

V is TRBV18 and J is TRBJ1-1, with D uncertain. The germline V gene has CDR1 KGHSH and CDR2 LQKENI. The CDR3 loop spans 14 amino acids. V was shortened by 8 bases and J by 0 bases, with 13 bases between the two germline ends. The chain's CDR3 is CASNTLPMNTEAFF. In DNA form, the CDR3 reads TGTGCCAGCAACACGTTACCCATGAACACTGAAGCTTTCTTT.

The rearrangement uses TRBV28 and TRBJ1-2; tentatively, D is TRBD1 (5 bases). The CDR3 covers 15 residues. Trimming took 7 bases from V and 3 from J, leaving 18 bases between them. Per germline, CDR1 MDHEN and CDR2 SYDVKM. This CDR3 reads CASKASWGGDYGYTF. The CDR3 DNA sequence: TGTGCCAGCAAAGCGAGCTGGGGCGGGGACTATGGCTACACCTTC.

The V call is TRBV5-1, the J call TRBJ1-1; TRBD1 matches 7 bases. The trim removed 5 bases at V and 5 bases at J, leaving 15 bases unmatched. The length of the CDR3 is 16 residues. The germline V gene encodes CDR1 SGHRS and CDR2 YFSETQ. The chain's CDR3 is CASRSDPAGGWTEAFF. CDR3 nucleotides: TGCGCCAGCAGGTCCGATCCAGCAGGGGGGTGGACTGAAGCTTTCTTT.

V and J are TRBV2 and TRBJ1-1; D is ambiguous. CDR3 length: 14 amino acids. Per germline, CDR1 SNHLY and CDR2 FYNNEI. V shed 4 bases and J shed 1 base, with 10 bases lying between them. The CDR3 nucleotides read TGTGCCAGCAGTGGAGGCGGGAGGAACACTGAAGCTTTCTTT. Its protein is CASSGGGRNTEAFF.